The present TCR beta chain was sequenced within a study of T-cell memory formation after mild COVID-19. Study findings and constraints: In pre-infection memory, a portion of responding clones appeared, which suggested that cross-reactive memory joined.

MiXCR, run by TCRdb on the 5' RACE reads, gives a single entry per CDR3 protein. The data show a few hundred thousand distinct CDR3 sequences, approximately 9% seen once. This clonotype was seen at least ten times. Antigen: not known. Germline assignment: CDR1 SGHRS and CDR2 YFSETQ. Germline trimming cut 0 bases from V and 3 bases from J; bases unmatched to any gene: 2. The CDR3 is 15 amino acids. The sequence came from a man between 18 and 29 years old who had mild COVID-19 (a few samples of this study predate the infection). Cell type and time point are not known. The genes are TRBV5-1 and TRBJ2-5, with TRBD1 matching over 10 bases. The sample was PBMCs or a T cell subset sorted from them (not recorded which). The DNA for the CDR3 is TGCGCCAGCAGCTTGGCTGGGACAGGGGAAGAGACCCAGTACTTC. This codes for CASSLAGTGEETQYF.